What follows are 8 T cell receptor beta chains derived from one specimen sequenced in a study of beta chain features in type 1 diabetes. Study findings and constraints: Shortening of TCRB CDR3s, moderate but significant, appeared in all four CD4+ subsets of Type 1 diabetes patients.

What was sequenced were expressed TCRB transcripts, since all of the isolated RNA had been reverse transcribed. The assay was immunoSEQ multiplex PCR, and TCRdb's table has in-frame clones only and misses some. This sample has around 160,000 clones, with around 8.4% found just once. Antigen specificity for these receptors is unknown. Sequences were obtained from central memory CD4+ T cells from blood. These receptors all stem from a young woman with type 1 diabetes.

The chain's CDR3 is CASRDPSGGKETQYF. The CDR3 region has the DNA TGTGCCAGCAGGGATCCTAGCGGGGGTAAAGAGACCCAGTACTTC. J is TRBJ2-5 and V is TRBV2, with TRBD2 identical over 10 bases. The trim removed 6 bases at V and 3 bases at J, leaving 7 bases unmatched. This CDR3 has 15 residues. From germline, CDR1 is SNHLY and CDR2 FYNNEI.

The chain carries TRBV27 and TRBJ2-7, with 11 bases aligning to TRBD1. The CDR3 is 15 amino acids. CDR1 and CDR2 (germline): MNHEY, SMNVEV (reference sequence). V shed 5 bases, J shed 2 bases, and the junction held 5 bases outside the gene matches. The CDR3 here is CASSVGTGGTYEQYF. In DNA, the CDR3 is TGTGCCAGCAGTGTAGGGACAGGGGGAACCTACGAGCAGTACTTC.

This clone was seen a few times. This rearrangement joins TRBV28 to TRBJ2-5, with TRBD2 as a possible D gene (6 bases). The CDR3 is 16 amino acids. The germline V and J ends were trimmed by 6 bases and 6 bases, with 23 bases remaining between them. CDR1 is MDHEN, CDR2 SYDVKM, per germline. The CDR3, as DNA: TGTGCCAGCAGCCCCTGGGGTAGCGGCCGTGTAAAGACCCAGTACTTC. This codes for CASSPWGSGRVKTQYF. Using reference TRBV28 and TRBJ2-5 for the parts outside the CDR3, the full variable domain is DVKVTQSSRYLVKRTGEKVFLECVQDMDHENMFWYRQDPGLGLRLIYFSYDVKMKEKGDIPEGYSVSREKKERFSLILESASTNQTSMYLCASSPWGSGRVKTQYFGPGTRLLVL.

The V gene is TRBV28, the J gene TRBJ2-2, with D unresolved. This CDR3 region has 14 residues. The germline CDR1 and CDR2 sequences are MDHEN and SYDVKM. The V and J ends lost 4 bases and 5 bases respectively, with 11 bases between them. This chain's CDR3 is CASSSHQFTGELFF. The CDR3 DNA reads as TGTGCCAGCAGTTCTCATCAGTTTACCGGGGAGCTGTTTTTT.

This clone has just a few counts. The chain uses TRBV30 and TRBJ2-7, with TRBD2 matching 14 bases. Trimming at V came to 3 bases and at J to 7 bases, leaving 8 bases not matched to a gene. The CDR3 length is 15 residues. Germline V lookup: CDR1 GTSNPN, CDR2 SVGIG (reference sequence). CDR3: CAWSRGLAGVGEQYF. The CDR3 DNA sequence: TGTGCCTGGAGCCGGGGACTAGCGGGAGTCGGAGAGCAGTACTTC. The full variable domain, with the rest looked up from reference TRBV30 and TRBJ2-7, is SQTIHQWPATLVQPVGSPLSLECTVEGTSNPNLYWYRQAAGRGLQLLFYSVGIGQISSEVPQNLSASRPQDRQFILSSKKLLLSDSGFYLCAWSRGLAGVGEQYFGPGTRLTVT.

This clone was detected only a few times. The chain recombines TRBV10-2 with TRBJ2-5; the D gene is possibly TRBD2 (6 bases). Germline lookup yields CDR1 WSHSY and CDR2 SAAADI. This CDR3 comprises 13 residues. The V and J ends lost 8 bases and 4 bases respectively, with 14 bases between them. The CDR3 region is CASRRGTGETQYF. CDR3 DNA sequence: TGCGCCAGCCGACGTGGGACTGGAGAGACCCAGTACTTC.

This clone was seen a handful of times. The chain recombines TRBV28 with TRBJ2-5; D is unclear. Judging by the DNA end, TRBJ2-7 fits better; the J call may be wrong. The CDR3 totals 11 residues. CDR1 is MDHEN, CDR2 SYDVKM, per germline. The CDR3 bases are TGTGCCAGCAGCACCACCTACGAGCAGTACTTC. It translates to CASSTTYEQYF.

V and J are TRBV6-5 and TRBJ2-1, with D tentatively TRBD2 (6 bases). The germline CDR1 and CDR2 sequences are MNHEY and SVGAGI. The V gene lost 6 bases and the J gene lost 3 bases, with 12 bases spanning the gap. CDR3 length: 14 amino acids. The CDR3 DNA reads TGTGCCAGCAGGGACCCGGGGGACTACAATGAGCAGTTCTTC. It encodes CASRDPGDYNEQFF.